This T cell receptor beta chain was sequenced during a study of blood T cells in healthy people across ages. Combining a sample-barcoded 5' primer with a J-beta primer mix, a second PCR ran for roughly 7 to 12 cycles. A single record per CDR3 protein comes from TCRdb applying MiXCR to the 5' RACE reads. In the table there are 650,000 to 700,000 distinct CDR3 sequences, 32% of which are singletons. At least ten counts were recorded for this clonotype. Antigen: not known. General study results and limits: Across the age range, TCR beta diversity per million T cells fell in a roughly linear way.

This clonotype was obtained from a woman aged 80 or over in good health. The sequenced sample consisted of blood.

This chain's CDR3 is CASSLSPDRTLNYGYTF. DNA of the CDR3: TGCGCCAGCAGCCTCTCCCCGGACCGGACCCTGAACTATGGCTACACCTTC. This chain links TRBV4-1 with TRBJ1-2; D is uncertain. Germline lookup yields CDR1 MGHRA and CDR2 YSYEKL. CDR3 length: 17 residues. V lost 4 bases and J lost 2, with 20 bases in between.